The clone carrying this T cell receptor beta chain was found many times. Its antigen is not known. This record comes from a study of T cell repertoires in cytomegalovirus infection. Study at large: Recently identified HLA-C-restricted CMV epitopes were used, and well-studied HLA-B-restricted CMV epitopes were used as well. Study-wide results and limits: HLA-C-restricted CMV clonotypes gave the most frequent clonotype in two of eight donors.

Germline loops: CDR1 SGHTA, CDR2 FQGNSA. Trimming removed 7 bases from V and 4 bases from J; junction bases left unmatched: 8. This CDR3 spans 14 amino acids. TCRdb re-analysed the reads in MiXCR, keeping a single row per CDR3 protein. The repertoire has 700,000 to 950,000 distinct CDR3 sequences, approximately 32% of them found once; the top ten carry roughly 12%. The J gene is TRBJ2-3, the V gene TRBV7-2; TRBD1 aligns across 7 bases. The material sequenced was cultured CD8+ T cells from PBMCs, taken from culture after CMV antigen stimulation. This receptor was identified in a human donor in good health (CMV status not recorded). Some clones in this sample may be carry-over from other donors' samples. CDR3 sequence: CASTTGDQADTQYF. The CDR3 DNA reads TGTGCCAGCACCACAGGGGATCAGGCAGATACGCAGTATTTT.